This TCR beta chain emerged from a study of T cell repertoires in cytomegalovirus infection. Whole-study context: CMV epitopes in the study were HLA-C-restricted (recently identified) and HLA-B-restricted (well studied).

This clonotype was counted between two and nine times. Antigen: not known. One entry per CDR3 protein results from TCRdb running MiXCR on the reads. The data show about 890,000 distinct CDR3 sequences, approximately 30% seen once. The length of the CDR3 is 14 residues. V gave up 5 bases and J gave up 10 bases, with 18 bases separating them. The germline V gene has CDR1 MNHNS and CDR2 SASEGT. This clonotype was sampled from a human donor in good health (CMV status not recorded). Some clones in this sample may be carry-over from other donors' samples. The sequences come from cultured CD8+ T cells from PBMCs, collected from culture after CMV antigen stimulation. The chain couples TRBV6-1 to TRBJ2-1; TRBD1 or TRBD2 may be the D gene (6 bases each). CDR3 loop: CASSPTWGAQEQFF. In DNA form, the CDR3 reads TGTGCCAGCAGTCCGACCTGGGGGGCGCAGGAGCAGTTCTTC.